Shown below are 22 T cell receptor beta chains from a single sample sequenced in a study of T cell responses to AZD1222 COVID-19 vaccine listed by TCRdb under 2021. Libraries were prepared through the immunoSEQ multiplex PCR assay. Drawn from immuneACCESS, this table holds only the in-frame rearrangements with V and J called that TCRdb kept. Clones are partly lost; checked studies trace under half to an unresolved V gene and leave the rest unexplained. Counted in this sample were fewer than 150,000 clones; roughly 90% of them appeared once. The biggest ten clones account for under 2% of the sample. The sample's time point label, decoded: baseline before first vaccination. Sample: peripheral blood, taken on day 0 of AZD1222 vaccination. The receptors were sampled from an adult in good health.

The chain is built from TRBV4-1 and TRBJ2-7; D is unclear. The CDR3 covers 15 residues. V was cut by 1 base and J by 0 bases, with 10 bases left in between. Per germline, CDR1 MGHRA and CDR2 YSYEKL. The CDR3 spells CASSQVNFGSYEQYF. Written as DNA, the CDR3 is TGCGCCAGCAGCCAAGTTAATTTCGGCTCCTACGAGCAGTACTTC.

The rearrangement joins TRBV18 to TRBJ2-7; D is perhaps TRBD1 or TRBD2 (6 bases each). The CDR3 consists of 15 residues. CDR1 KGHSH and CDR2 LQKENI come from the germline V gene. V dropped 0 bases and J dropped 6 bases, with 15 bases sitting between them. Written as DNA, the CDR3 is TGTGCCAGCTCACCACCGCCAGGGGACTTCTCCGAGCAGTACTTC. Its translation is CASSPPPGDFSEQYF. Full variable domain (outside the CDR3, taken from reference TRBV18 and TRBJ2-7): NAGVMQNPRHLVRRRGQEARLRCSPMKGHSHVYWYRQLPEEGLKFMVYLQKENIIDESGMPKERFSAEFPKEGPSILRIQQVVRGDSAAYFCASSPPPGDFSEQYFGPGTRLTVT.

This rearrangement joins TRBV27 to TRBJ2-2; TRBD1 matches at 7 bases. The germline V gene encodes CDR1 MNHEY and CDR2 SMNVEV (reference sequence). After removal of 6 bases from V and 5 bases from J, the junction contained 9 bases not matched to a gene. The CDR3 runs 15 residues. The chain's CDR3 is CASRAGGLVTGELFF. The CDR3 DNA is TGTGCCAGCAGGGCAGGGGGTTTGGTAACCGGGGAGCTGTTTTTT.

This clone appeared a single time. The chain has TRBV27 and TRBJ1-2, with no clear D. Germline V lookup: CDR1 MNHEY, CDR2 SMNVEV (reference sequence). There are 13 residues in the CDR3. V was trimmed by 3 bases and J by 3 bases, leaving 8 bases between them. CDR3 amino acids: CASSFLGDYGYTF. The CDR3 DNA sequence: TGTGCCAGCAGTTTCTTGGGAGACTATGGCTACACCTTC.

V gene TRBV12-3 or TRBV12-4 combines with J gene TRBJ2-1; the D is unclear. The CDR3 length is 13 residues. Trimming stripped 3 bases from V and 10 bases from J, with 13 bases between. This CDR3 reads CASSFTASPEQFF. The CDR3 region has the DNA TGTGCCAGCAGTTTTACTGCGTCTCCGGAGCAGTTCTTC.

The V gene is TRBV7-9, the J gene TRBJ2-5; possible D gene TRBD1, 6 bases. The CDR3 sequence is 15 residues long. Looked up from germline, CDR1 is SEHNR and CDR2 is FQNEAQ (reference sequence). V shed 1 base and J shed 7 bases, with 16 bases lying between them. Here the CDR3 DNA reads TGTGCCAGCAGCTTAGAGGGGGACCCTCGGGGGACCCAGTACTTC. Amino acid sequence: CASSLEGDPRGTQYF.

The chain joins TRBV27 to TRBJ2-1, with 8 bases fitting TRBD1. The CDR3 runs to 15 residues. Germline CDR1 and CDR2: MNHEY and SMNVEV (reference sequence). J lost 3 bases, V lost 6 bases, and 7 bases had no gene match. CDR3 nucleotide sequence: TGTGCCAGCAGAACAGGGGGATCACTCTACAATGAGCAGTTCTTC. Translated: CASRTGGSLYNEQFF.

J is TRBJ1-1 and V is TRBV7-2, with unresolved D. CDR3 length: 12 residues. Looked up from germline, CDR1 is SGHTA and CDR2 is FQGNSA. Trimming left V 2 bases short and J 11 bases short, with 12 bases between. The CDR3 coding sequence is TGTGCCAGCAGCTTATTGGTTTGGGATGCTTTCTTT. Its translation: CASSLLVWDAFF.

This chain links TRBV5-4 with TRBJ1-1; TRBD1 aligns across 11 bases. The V and J ends lost 0 bases and 6 bases, in that order; junction bases with no gene match: 7. The germline V gene has CDR1 SGHNT and CDR2 YYREEE (reference sequence). This CDR3 has 16 amino acids. The CDR3 loop is CASSLGTGGMFAEAFF. CDR3 bases: TGTGCCAGCAGCTTGGGGACAGGGGGCATGTTCGCTGAAGCTTTCTTT.

The J gene is TRBJ1-5, the V gene TRBV10-3; TRBD1 matches at 7 bases. Unmatched junction bases numbered 7, after V lost 6 bases and J lost 2 bases. CDR3 length equals 15 residues. Germline lookup yields CDR1 ENHRY and CDR2 SYGVKD. CDR3: CAISGDDRGNQPQHF. In nucleotides, the CDR3 is TGTGCCATCAGCGGGGATGACAGGGGCAATCAGCCCCAGCATTTT.

The chain employs TRBV9 and TRBJ2-7, with TRBD1 matching over 9 bases. The CDR3 has 16 residues. V trimming: 3 bases; J trimming: 0 bases; junction bases outside the gene matches: 7. Germline CDR1 SGDLS, CDR2 YYNGEE. CDR3 region: CASSAELTGGSYEQYF. The CDR3 DNA reads TGTGCCAGCAGCGCCGAATTGACAGGGGGCTCCTACGAGCAGTACTTC.

DNA of the CDR3: TGTGCCAGCAGCTTGGGTCAGGGTCGTGAAAAACTGTTTTTT. It is translated as CASSLGQGREKLFF. This rearrangement joins TRBV5-4 to TRBJ1-4, with D perhaps matching TRBD1 (5 bases). V was clipped by 0 bases and J by 7 bases, with 10 bases between them. Germline CDR1 SGHNT, CDR2 YYREEE (reference sequence). This CDR3 is 14 amino acids long.

The chain has TRBV2 and TRBJ1-6; no clear D gene. The CDR3 length is 16 residues. Germline V gene data show CDR1 as SNHLY and CDR2 as FYNNEI. With 4 bases removed from V and 7 bases from J, the gap between germline ends came to 17 bases. The CDR3 loop is CASSAPGFASNSPLHF. CDR3 coding DNA: TGTGCCAGCAGTGCGCCGGGATTTGCATCGAATTCACCCCTCCACTTT.

The sample holds a few counts of this clone. The V and J genes are TRBV19 and TRBJ1-1; no clear D. Germline CDR1 LNHDA, CDR2 SQIVND (reference sequence). The CDR3 extends over 14 amino acids. V was trimmed by 5 bases and J by 0 bases, leaving 10 bases between them. CDR3 in amino acids: CASSWEGMNTEAFF. DNA of the CDR3: TGTGCCAGTAGTTGGGAGGGCATGAACACTGAAGCTTTCTTT.

The chain joins TRBV18 to TRBJ1-1; a possible D gene is TRBD1 (5 bases). This CDR3 is 14 amino acids long. Germline CDR1 and CDR2: KGHSH and LQKENI. V lost 6 bases and J lost 2, with 13 bases in between. The CDR3 DNA reads as TGTGCCAGCTCTCCAACCCGGGGCAACACTGAAGCTTTCTTT. Protein sequence: CASSPTRGNTEAFF.

This chain joins TRBV10-1 and TRBJ2-3; TRBD2 matches 7 bases. Germline assignment: CDR1 WNHNN and CDR2 SYGVQD (reference sequence). The CDR3 contains 14 residues. Unmatched junction bases numbered 5, after V lost 6 bases and J lost 2 bases. This chain's CDR3 is CASRGSGSTDTQYF. CDR3 nucleotide sequence: TGCGCCAGCAGAGGTAGCGGGTCCACAGATACGCAGTATTTT.

The chain recombines TRBV25-1 with TRBJ1-6; perhaps TRBD1 as D (6 bases). Per the germline V gene, CDR1 is MGHDK and CDR2 is SYGVNS. The CDR3 length is 13 residues. Trimming stripped 4 bases from V and 10 bases from J, with 11 bases between. The CDR3 nucleotides are TGTGCCAGCAGTGGTCAGGGGTACTCACCCCTCCACTTT. This gives the protein CASSGQGYSPLHF.

V gene TRBV7-2 combines with J gene TRBJ2-7; 7 nucleotides align to TRBD1. Germline CDR1 and CDR2: SGHTA and FQGNSA. The length of the CDR3 is 14 residues. V lost 4 bases, J lost 2 bases, and 5 bases stayed unmatched. The CDR3 loop reads CASSSGTVTYEQYF. The CDR3 nucleotides are TGTGCCAGCAGCTCCGGGACAGTAACCTACGAGCAGTACTTC.

The CDR3 loop is CASSSSKNRWPASGAFF. For the CDR3, the DNA is TGTGCCAGCAGCTCTTCGAAGAATCGTTGGCCCGCCAGTGGAGCTTTCTTT. The chain joins TRBV27 to TRBJ1-1; the D is unclear. Trimming stripped 6 bases from V and 10 bases from J, with 30 bases between. CDR1 MNHEY and CDR2 SMNVEV come from the germline V gene (reference sequence). This CDR3 is 17 amino acids long.

There are a few counts of this clone. J is TRBJ2-7 and V is TRBV10-1; D call uncertain. Trimming removed 4 bases from V and 2 bases from J, with 15 bases in between. The CDR3 loop spans 15 amino acids. Germline-derived CDR1 and CDR2 are WNHNN and SYGVQD (reference sequence). CDR3 in DNA: TGCGCCAGCAGTGGCTGGGGTAGACCTCCCTACGAGCAGTACTTC. Residues: CASSGWGRPPYEQYF.

The gene calls are TRBV4-3 and TRBJ2-3; TRBD2 is a possible D gene (6 bases). There are 17 residues in the CDR3. Trimming stripped 0 bases from V and 2 bases from J, with 15 bases between. CDR1 LGHNA and CDR2 YSLEER come from the germline V gene. The DNA of the CDR3 is TGCGCCAGCAGCCAAGATCTCCGGGACTTCGTCACAGATACGCAGTATTTT. Translating it yields CASSQDLRDFVTDTQYF.

The CDR3 region is CASSPAARTEAFF. CDR3 nucleotide sequence: TGTGCCAGCAGCCCAGCTGCTAGGACTGAAGCTTTCTTT. V is TRBV28 and J is TRBJ1-1; no definite D call. This CDR3 has 13 residues. Trimming removed 6 bases from V and 5 bases from J, with 13 bases in between. Per germline, CDR1 MDHEN and CDR2 SYDVKM. The full variable domain, completed using reference TRBV28 and TRBJ1-1, is DVKVTQSSRYLVKRTGEKVFLECVQDMDHENMFWYRQDPGLGLRLIYFSYDVKMKEKGDIPEGYSVSREKKERFSLILESASTNQTSMYLCASSPAARTEAFFGQGTRLTVV.